The T cell receptor (beta chain) described here comes from a study of blood T cell repertoires in COVID-19. Study in general: Italy, Spain and the United States were the sources of the convalescent and acute COVID-19 samples. Sources were T cells, B-cell-depleted T cells, or PBMCs; the material itself was cDNA or gDNA.

Authors' data handling: Quantification of nucleated cells was approximated via reference gene primer amplification. Measured with immunoSEQ multiplex PCR; TCRdb has only the in-frame clones, and not every one. V, J and clone size were drawn from that table, and D and trimming were deduced from the DNA. This table has about 170,000 clones, about 83% appearing once. CDR1 is MNHEY and CDR2 is SVGAGI in the germline V gene. V lost 8 bases and J lost 2; bases outside the gene matches: 10. The CDR3 spans 15 residues. V and J are TRBV6-5 and TRBJ2-7; 9 bases align to TRBD1. The sequence came from a man younger than 35 with active or convalescent COVID-19. The source material was peripheral blood. This CDR3 reads CASRRDREVTYEQYV. CDR3 nucleotides: TGTGCCAGCCGTAGGGACAGGGAGGTAACCTACGAGCAGTACGTC.